The 15 T cell receptor beta chains in this list originate from one sample, sequenced in a study of blood T cell repertoires in COVID-19. Some clones are missing from TCRdb's copy, which holds only in-frame ones; the method was immunoSEQ multiplex PCR. The sample yields about 120,000 clones, about 80% seen once. The sequenced sample was peripheral blood. Receptors originate from a man aged 65 to 79 with active or convalescent COVID-19.

This clone was picked up a small number of times. The genes are TRBV11-3 and TRBJ2-7; 9 nucleotides match TRBD2. Trimming took 1 base from V and 2 from J; bases not matched to a gene: 3. Germline V CDR1 and CDR2: SGHNT, YENEEA. The CDR3 loop spans 15 amino acids. The CDR3 DNA is TGTGCCAGCAGCTTAGCTGGCGGGGGGGCCTACGAGCAGTACTTC. This translates into CASSLAGGGAYEQYF.

This clone has just one count. The V call is TRBV19, the J call TRBJ1-1; D is perhaps TRBD1 (6 bases). CDR1 is LNHDA, CDR2 SQIVND, per germline (reference sequence). This CDR3 region has 13 residues. Between the trimmed V and J ends, which lost 5 bases and 6 bases, there was a span of 13 bases. CDR3 loop: CASSENRVAEAFF. CDR3 coding DNA: TGTGCCAGTAGTGAGAACAGGGTGGCTGAAGCTTTCTTT.

The chain carries TRBV28 and TRBJ1-2, with D perhaps TRBD1 (6 bases). Germline-derived CDR1 and CDR2 are MDHEN and SYDVKM. There are 16 residues in the CDR3. V shed 6 bases and J shed 0 bases, with 17 bases lying between them. The CDR3 is CASRDGQKLSNYGYTF. CDR3 in DNA: TGTGCCAGCAGAGACGGACAGAAGCTTTCTAACTATGGCTACACCTTC.

The rearrangement uses TRBV4-1 and TRBJ1-2; D may be TRBD1 (6 bases). The CDR3 runs to 13 residues. The germline V and J ends were trimmed by 4 bases and 6 bases, with 12 bases remaining between them. Germline values: CDR1 MGHRA, CDR2 YSYEKL. As DNA, the CDR3 is TGCGCCAGCAGCCTAACGCAGGGGAATGGCTACACCTTC. It specifies CASSLTQGNGYTF.

This clone was seen only a few times. The V call is TRBV3-1 (or the pseudogene TRBV3-2), the J call TRBJ2-5; D gene unclear. V lost 4 bases to trimming and J lost 2 bases, with 14 bases between them. Germline CDR1 LGHDT, CDR2 YNNKEL (reference sequence). The CDR3 totals 15 residues. The CDR3 here is CASSPNPQRQETQYF. The CDR3 coding sequence is TGTGCCAGCAGCCCAAACCCACAGAGACAAGAGACCCAGTACTTC.

This chain connects TRBV10-2 to TRBJ1-1; tentatively, D is TRBD1 (6 bases). Looked up from germline, CDR1 is WSHSY and CDR2 is SAAADI. V lost 6 bases, J lost 4 bases, and 9 bases lay in between. The CDR3 extends over 12 amino acids. CDR3 amino acids: CASRRGTTEAFF. The CDR3 coding sequence is TGCGCCAGCAGGAGGGGGACCACTGAAGCTTTCTTT.

The gene calls are TRBV5-1 and TRBJ2-3; D remains unclear. This CDR3 spans 12 amino acids. Germline lookup yields CDR1 SGHRS and CDR2 YFSETQ. V was trimmed by 0 bases and J by 6 bases, leaving 5 bases between them. The CDR3 here is CASSLGIDTQYF. CDR3 DNA sequence: TGCGCCAGCAGCTTGGGTATCGATACGCAGTATTTT.

V usage is TRBV3-1 (or the pseudogene TRBV3-2) and J usage is TRBJ1-2, with 11 positions matching TRBD1. V gave up 4 bases and J gave up 5 bases; unmatched junction bases: 3. Germline values: CDR1 LGHDT, CDR2 YNNKEL (reference sequence). CDR3 length: 14 residues. This chain's CDR3 is CASSRGQGAYGYTF. CDR3 coding DNA: TGTGCCAGCAGCCGCGGACAGGGGGCGTATGGCTACACCTTC.

V is TRBV4-2 and J is TRBJ2-7, with a weak D call TRBD2 (5 bases). Germline V gives CDR1 LGHNA, CDR2 YNFKEQ. The length of the CDR3 is 15 residues. The V end was cut by 2 bases, the J end by 7 bases, with 18 bases between. As DNA, the CDR3 is TGTGCCAGCAGCCAACTCGGGAAGATCTTCGGGGAGCAGTACTTC. Protein: CASSQLGKIFGEQYF.

The chain couples TRBV6-5 to TRBJ2-2, with D perhaps TRBD1 (6 bases). V lost 7 bases, J lost 6 bases, and 12 bases lay in between. Germline assignment: CDR1 MNHEY and CDR2 SVGAGI. The CDR3 is made up of 13 amino acids. The CDR3 here is CASMAGAAGELFF. The CDR3 DNA reads TGTGCCAGCATGGCAGGGGCAGCCGGGGAGCTGTTTTTT.

This clone was picked up a small number of times. The rearrangement links TRBV5-1 to TRBJ1-2, with 10 nucleotides matching TRBD1. In germline, CDR1 is SGHRS, CDR2 YFSETQ. V gave up 9 bases and J gave up 5 bases; unmatched junction bases: 7. The CDR3 sequence is 13 residues long. CDR3: CAILDRGSYGYTF. The CDR3, as DNA: TGCGCCATCCTGGACAGGGGGTCTTATGGCTACACCTTC.

The genes are TRBV2 and TRBJ1-5; no reliable D call. CDR3 length: 15 amino acids. Trimming took 6 bases from V and 0 from J, leaving 12 bases between them. Germline V lookup: CDR1 SNHLY, CDR2 FYNNEI. The CDR3 sequence is CASSLDLNSNQPQHF. In nucleotides, the CDR3 is TGTGCCAGCAGCCTGGACTTAAATAGCAATCAGCCCCAGCATTTT.

The J gene is TRBJ2-1, the V gene TRBV20-1; D gene ambiguous. The CDR3 loop spans 11 amino acids. Trimming left V 6 bases short and J 3 bases short, with 6 bases between. Germline assignment: CDR1 DFQATT and CDR2 SNEGSKA (reference sequence). CDR3 in DNA: TGCAGTGCAGTCGGCTACAATGAGCAGTTCTTC. This sequence encodes CSAVGYNEQFF.

The chain links TRBV7-2 to TRBJ1-2, with D hard to call. The germline gives CDR1 SGHTA, CDR2 FQGNSA. V was pared by 2 bases and J by 5 bases, with 15 bases between. The CDR3 spans 15 residues. The CDR3: CASSLNHREFYGYTF. The CDR3, as DNA: TGTGCCAGCAGCTTAAACCACAGAGAATTTTATGGCTACACCTTC. Using reference TRBV7-2 and TRBJ1-2 for the parts outside the CDR3, the full variable domain is GAGVSQSPSNKVTEKGKDVELRCDPISGHTALYWYRQSLGQGLEFLIYFQGNSAPDKSGLPSDRFSAERTGGSVSTLTIQRTQQEDSAVYLCASSLNHREFYGYTFGSGTRLTVV.

A remark on this clone: Different DNA sequences within this sample yield the same CDR3. In nucleotides, the CDR3 is TGTGCCAGCAGTGAAAGGAGCAGCTATGGCTACACCTTC. Its protein product is CASSERSSYGYTF. This chain joins TRBV2 and TRBJ1-2; D not resolved. The V end lost 2 bases, the J end lost 4 bases, and 8 bases lay between the germline ends. Looked up from germline, CDR1 is SNHLY and CDR2 is FYNNEI. The CDR3 has 13 amino acids.